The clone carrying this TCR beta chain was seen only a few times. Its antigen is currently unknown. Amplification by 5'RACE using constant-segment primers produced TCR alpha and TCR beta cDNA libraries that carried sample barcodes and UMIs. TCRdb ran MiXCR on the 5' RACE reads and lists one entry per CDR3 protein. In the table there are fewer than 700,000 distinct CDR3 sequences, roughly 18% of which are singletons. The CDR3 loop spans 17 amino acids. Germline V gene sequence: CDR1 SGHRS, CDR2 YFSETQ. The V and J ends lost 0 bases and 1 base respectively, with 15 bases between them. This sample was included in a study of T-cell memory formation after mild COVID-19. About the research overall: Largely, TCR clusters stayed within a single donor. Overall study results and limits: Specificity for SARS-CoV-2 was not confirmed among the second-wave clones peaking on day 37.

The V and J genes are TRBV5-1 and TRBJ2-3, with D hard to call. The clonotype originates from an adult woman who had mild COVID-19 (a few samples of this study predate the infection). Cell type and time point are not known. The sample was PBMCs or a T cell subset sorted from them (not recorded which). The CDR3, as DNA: TGCGCCAGCAGCTTGGCCGGGCCAAGGGCGGGCACAGATACGCAGTATTTT. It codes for CASSLAGPRAGTDTQYF.